A single sample is the source of the 20 T cell receptor beta chains below, sequenced in a study of lymphopenia after photon versus proton radiotherapy. Sequencing used immunoSEQ multiplex PCR; TCRdb keeps in-frame clones, though not all of them. Among approximately 35,000 clones listed, about nine tenths were seen once. Here the sequenced sample was peripheral blood, taken from a patient treated with photon-based radiotherapy. The receptors were sampled from a woman between 45 and 65 years old with pancreatic cancer.

The chain carries TRBV27 and TRBJ2-1, with 7 bases matching TRBD2. The CDR3 is 15 residues long. V lost 5 bases and J lost 5; bases outside the gene matches: 9. The germline V gene encodes CDR1 MNHEY and CDR2 SMNVEV (reference sequence). CDR3 region: CASSQLGGEHNEQFF. The CDR3 nucleotides are TGTGCCAGCAGTCAGTTGGGAGGGGAACACAATGAGCAGTTCTTC.

This clone was detected only a few times. The chain is built from TRBV11-3 and TRBJ2-1, with TRBD2 matching 9 bases. Germline assignment: CDR1 SGHNT and CDR2 YENEEA. This CDR3 region has 16 residues. Unmatched junction bases numbered 3, after V lost 0 bases and J lost 3 bases. CDR3 sequence reads: CASSLDGRGGYNEQFF. CDR3 sequence (DNA): TGTGCCAGCAGCTTAGATGGGCGGGGGGGCTACAATGAGCAGTTCTTC.

The chain couples TRBV7-7 to TRBJ2-3; the D gene is possibly TRBD2 (5 bases). Trimming took off 5 bases at V and 0 bases at J, with 9 bases between the two ends. The CDR3 consists of 14 residues. The V gene's germline CDR1 is SSHAT and CDR2 FNYEAQ (reference sequence). The CDR3 is CASSRGSSTDTQYF. The CDR3 coding sequence is TGTGCCAGCAGCCGTGGGAGCAGCACAGATACGCAGTATTTT.

This clone occurred a few times. The genes are TRBV4-1 and TRBJ2-3; unclear D gene. Between the trimmed V and J ends, which lost 0 bases and 2 bases, there was a span of 9 bases. Germline V gene data show CDR1 as MGHRA and CDR2 as YSYEKL. The CDR3 is 15 amino acids. The CDR3 is CASSQDFTPTDTQYF. The CDR3 region has the DNA TGCGCCAGCAGCCAAGACTTCACGCCCACAGATACGCAGTATTTT.

This chain uses TRBV4-1 with TRBJ1-5; no definite D call. Germline CDR1 is MGHRA and CDR2 is YSYEKL. Trimming took off 3 bases at V and 3 bases at J, with 12 bases between the two ends. This CDR3 has 15 residues. For the CDR3, the DNA is TGCGCCAGCAGCCACTTCCCTAGCGCCAATCAGCCCCAGCATTTT. Translating gives CASSHFPSANQPQHF.

This clone was recorded a few times. The gene calls are TRBV29-1 and TRBJ2-7; 8 nucleotides align to TRBD2. The CDR3 sequence is 15 residues long. The germline V gene encodes CDR1 SQVTM and CDR2 ANQGSEA. After removal of 2 bases from V and 3 bases from J, the junction contained 9 bases not matched to a gene. This CDR3 reads CSVELTAGVVYEQYF. CDR3 DNA: TGCAGCGTTGAATTGACAGCGGGAGTGGTCTACGAGCAGTACTTC.

The rearrangement uses TRBV29-1 and TRBJ1-1; the D is unclear. CDR3 length: 13 amino acids. Trimming left V 2 bases short and J 1 base short, with 8 bases between. Looked up from germline, CDR1 is SQVTM and CDR2 is ANQGSEA. The CDR3 loop reads CSVENGANTEAFF. The CDR3 coding sequence is TGCAGCGTTGAAAACGGAGCGAACACTGAAGCTTTCTTT.

This chain joins TRBV6-5 and TRBJ1-2; perhaps TRBD1 as D (5 bases). CDR1 is MNHEY, CDR2 SVGAGI, per germline. The CDR3 is 13 residues long. V was clipped by 8 bases and J by 5 bases, with 15 bases between them. CDR3 amino acids: CASGDSPGYGYTF. Written as DNA, the CDR3 is TGTGCCAGCGGAGACAGTCCGGGATATGGCTACACCTTC.

The chain couples TRBV18 to TRBJ2-3; D unresolved. V shed 6 bases and J shed 5 bases, with 12 bases lying between them. CDR1 is KGHSH and CDR2 is LQKENI in the germline V gene. The CDR3 runs 13 residues. The CDR3 bases are TGTGCCAGCTCGATGGTCGTCAGAGATACGCAGTATTTT. Its protein product is CASSMVVRDTQYF.

This rearrangement joins TRBV2 to TRBJ2-4; D gene unclear. The V gene's germline CDR1 is SNHLY and CDR2 FYNNEI. This CDR3 region has 16 residues. V gave up 3 bases and J gave up 1 base, with 13 bases separating them. The chain's CDR3 is CASSDGQFGAKNIQYF. For the CDR3, the DNA is TGTGCCAGCAGTGACGGGCAGTTCGGGGCCAAAAACATTCAGTACTTC.

This chain uses TRBV9 with TRBJ2-1, with D tentatively TRBD1 (5 bases). Trimming took 0 bases from V and 4 from J, leaving 14 bases between them. CDR1 and CDR2 (germline): SGDLS, YYNGEE. The CDR3 loop spans 16 amino acids. The CDR3 nucleotides read TGTGCCAGCAGCGTAGAAGCACCACAGGATTACAATGAGCAGTTCTTC. Encoded protein: CASSVEAPQDYNEQFF. The whole variable domain, remainder taken from reference TRBV9 and TRBJ2-1, is DSGVTQTPKHLITATGQRVTLRCSPRSGDLSVYWYQQSLDQGLQFLIQYYNGEERAKGNILERFSAQQFPDLHSELNLSSLELGDSALYFCASSVEAPQDYNEQFFGPGTRLTVL.

The CDR3 region has the DNA TGTGCCAGCAGCCTAAATGGGGGGTACGAGCAGTACTTC. It specifies CASSLNGGYEQYF. This chain connects TRBV7-7 to TRBJ2-7, with a tentative D call TRBD2 (6 bases). The germline gives CDR1 SSHAT, CDR2 FNYEAQ (reference sequence). V gave up 5 bases and J gave up 4 bases, with 12 bases separating them. CDR3 size: 13 residues.

This chain uses TRBV7-9 with TRBJ2-7, with D possibly matching TRBD1 (6 bases). The CDR3 is 19 residues long. Per the germline V gene, CDR1 is SEHNR and CDR2 is FQNEAQ (reference sequence). V dropped 5 bases and J dropped 1 base, with 27 bases sitting between them. The CDR3 DNA sequence: TGTGCCAGCAGCGAAGAACAGGGTATTATTCGCCGGGAATCCTACGAGCAGTACTTC. Translation gives CASSEEQGIIRRESYEQYF.

The chain combines TRBV5-4 with TRBJ1-1; D is unresolved. Germline CDR1 and CDR2: SGHNT and YYREEE (reference sequence). Trimming removed 0 bases from V and 4 bases from J, with 7 bases in between. This CDR3 comprises 13 residues. CDR3 coding DNA: TGTGCCAGCAGCTTGGCCTCGGGCACTGAAGCTTTCTTT. Protein product: CASSLASGTEAFF. Based on the CDR3 plus reference TRBV5-4 and TRBJ1-1, the full variable domain is ETGVTQSPTHLIKTRGQQVTLRCSSQSGHNTVSWYQQALGQGPQFIFQYYREEENGRGNFPPRFSGLQFPNYSSELNVNALELDDSALYLCASSLASGTEAFFGQGTRLTVV.

This chain connects TRBV5-6 to TRBJ1-1, with TRBD1 identical over 8 bases. This CDR3 contains 13 residues. Trimming cost V 4 bases and J 4 bases; bases outside gene matches: 3. Germline CDR1 is SGHDT and CDR2 is YYEEEE. The CDR3 protein is CASSRTGFTEAFF. CDR3 sequence (DNA): TGTGCCAGCAGCCGGACAGGGTTCACTGAAGCTTTCTTT.

The rearrangement joins TRBV30 to TRBJ2-7; 10 nucleotides align to TRBD2. The CDR3 consists of 18 residues. J lost 5 bases, V lost 0 bases, and 16 bases had no gene match. CDR1 GTSNPN and CDR2 SVGIG come from the germline V gene (reference sequence). CDR3 protein: CAWSVAGGPTSRLNEQYF. The CDR3 DNA is TGTGCCTGGAGTGTAGCGGGAGGGCCGACGTCCCGCCTCAACGAGCAGTACTTC.

V is TRBV5-6 and J is TRBJ2-7; 7 bases match TRBD1. Germline CDR1 SGHDT, CDR2 YYEEEE. This CDR3 spans 14 amino acids. The V and J ends lost 4 bases and 3 bases, in that order; junction bases with no gene match: 7. This CDR3 reads CASSVGDSIYEQYF. CDR3 DNA: TGTGCCAGCAGCGTAGGGGACAGCATCTACGAGCAGTACTTC.

V and J are TRBV7-9 and TRBJ1-6; D unresolved. V was shortened by 4 bases and J by 7 bases, with 11 bases between the two germline ends. This CDR3 has 14 amino acids. The germline gives CDR1 SEHNR, CDR2 FQNEAQ (reference sequence). The CDR3 sequence: CASSSGMGNSPLHF. DNA for the CDR3: TGTGCCAGCAGCTCAGGAATGGGGAATTCACCCCTCCACTTT. The complete variable domain, with remaining parts taken from reference TRBV7-9 and TRBJ1-6, reads DTGVSQNPRHKITKRGQNVTFRCDPISEHNRLYWYRQTLGQGPEFLTYFQNEAQLEKSRLLSDRFSAERPKGSFSTLEIQRTEQGDSAMYLCASSSGMGNSPLHFGNGTRLTVT.

This chain connects TRBV29-1 to TRBJ2-3, with D maybe TRBD2 (6 bases). V dropped 7 bases and J dropped 5 bases, with 10 bases sitting between them. The CDR3 length is 11 residues. The V gene's germline CDR1 is SQVTM and CDR2 ANQGSEA. The CDR3 here is CSAQGGDTQYF. DNA for the CDR3: TGCAGCGCCCAGGGAGGAGATACGCAGTATTTT.

This clone was seen only once. The J gene is TRBJ2-1, the V gene TRBV11-3; TRBD2 aligns across 11 bases. The junction had 12 bases not matched to a gene; V was cut back by 6 bases and J by 8 bases. CDR3 length: 16 amino acids. In germline, CDR1 is SGHNT, CDR2 YENEEA. CDR3 sequence reads: CASSHPLAGGGDEQFF. CDR3 in DNA: TGTGCCAGCAGTCACCCGCTAGCGGGAGGAGGAGATGAGCAGTTCTTC.